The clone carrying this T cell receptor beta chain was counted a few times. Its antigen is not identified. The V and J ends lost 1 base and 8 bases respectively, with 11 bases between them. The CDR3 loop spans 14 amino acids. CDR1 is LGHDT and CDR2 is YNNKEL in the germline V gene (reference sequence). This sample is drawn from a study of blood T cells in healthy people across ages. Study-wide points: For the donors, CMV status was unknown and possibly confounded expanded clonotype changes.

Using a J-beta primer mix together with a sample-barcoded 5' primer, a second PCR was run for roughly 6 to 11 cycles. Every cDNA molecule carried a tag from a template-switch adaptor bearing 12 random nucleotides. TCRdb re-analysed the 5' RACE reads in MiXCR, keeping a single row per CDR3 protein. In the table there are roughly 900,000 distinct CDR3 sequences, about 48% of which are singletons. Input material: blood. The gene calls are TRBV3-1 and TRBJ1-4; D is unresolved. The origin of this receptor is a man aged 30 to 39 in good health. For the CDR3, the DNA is TGTGCCAGCAGCCAAGCCGGGATCGAAGAAAAACTGTTTTTT. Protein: CASSQAGIEEKLFF.